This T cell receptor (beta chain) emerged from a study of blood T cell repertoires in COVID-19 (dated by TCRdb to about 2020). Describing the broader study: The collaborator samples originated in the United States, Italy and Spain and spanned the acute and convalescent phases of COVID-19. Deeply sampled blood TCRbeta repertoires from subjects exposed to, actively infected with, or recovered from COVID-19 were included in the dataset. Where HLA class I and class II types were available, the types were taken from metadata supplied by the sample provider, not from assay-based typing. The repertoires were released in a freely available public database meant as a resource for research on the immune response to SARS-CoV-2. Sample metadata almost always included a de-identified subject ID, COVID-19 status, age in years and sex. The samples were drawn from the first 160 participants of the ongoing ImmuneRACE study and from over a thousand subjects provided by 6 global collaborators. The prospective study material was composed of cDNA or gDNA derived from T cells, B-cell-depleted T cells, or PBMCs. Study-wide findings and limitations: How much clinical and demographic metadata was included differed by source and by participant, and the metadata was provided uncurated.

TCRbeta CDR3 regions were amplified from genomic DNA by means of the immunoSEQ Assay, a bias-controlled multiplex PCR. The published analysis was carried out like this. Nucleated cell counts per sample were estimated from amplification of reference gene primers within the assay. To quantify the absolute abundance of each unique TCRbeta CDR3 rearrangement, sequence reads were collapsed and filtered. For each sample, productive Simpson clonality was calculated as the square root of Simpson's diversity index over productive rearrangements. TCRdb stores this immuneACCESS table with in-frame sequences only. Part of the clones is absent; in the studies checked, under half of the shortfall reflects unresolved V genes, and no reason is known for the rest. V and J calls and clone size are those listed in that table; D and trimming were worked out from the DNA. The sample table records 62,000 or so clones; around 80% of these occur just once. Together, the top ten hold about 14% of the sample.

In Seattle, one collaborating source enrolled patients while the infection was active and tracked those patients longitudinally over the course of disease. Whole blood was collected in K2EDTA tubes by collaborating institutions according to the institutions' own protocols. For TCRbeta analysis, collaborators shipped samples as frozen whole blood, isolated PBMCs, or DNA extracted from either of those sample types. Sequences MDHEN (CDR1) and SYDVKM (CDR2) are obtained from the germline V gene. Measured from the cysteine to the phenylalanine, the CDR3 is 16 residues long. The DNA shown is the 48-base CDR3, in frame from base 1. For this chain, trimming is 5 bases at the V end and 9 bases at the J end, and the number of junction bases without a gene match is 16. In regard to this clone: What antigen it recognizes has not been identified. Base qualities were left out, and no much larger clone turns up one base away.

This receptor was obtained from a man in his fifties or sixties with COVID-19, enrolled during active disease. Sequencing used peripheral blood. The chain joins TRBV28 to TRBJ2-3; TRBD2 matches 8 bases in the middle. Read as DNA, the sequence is TGTGCCAGCAGTCCAGGGACTAGAGGGGCCCCTGGCACGCAGTATTTT. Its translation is CASSPGTRGAPGTQYF.